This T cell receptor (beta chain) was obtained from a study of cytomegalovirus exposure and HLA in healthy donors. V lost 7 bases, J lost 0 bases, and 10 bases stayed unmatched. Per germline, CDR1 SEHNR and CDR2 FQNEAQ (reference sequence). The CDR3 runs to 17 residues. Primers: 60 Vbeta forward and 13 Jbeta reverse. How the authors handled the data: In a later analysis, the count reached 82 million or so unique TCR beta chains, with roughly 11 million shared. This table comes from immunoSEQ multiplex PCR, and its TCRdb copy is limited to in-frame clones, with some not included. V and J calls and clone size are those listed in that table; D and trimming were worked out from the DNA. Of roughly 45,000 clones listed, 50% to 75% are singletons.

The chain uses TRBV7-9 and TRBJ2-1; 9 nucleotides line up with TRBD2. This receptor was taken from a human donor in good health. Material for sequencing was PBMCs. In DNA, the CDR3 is TGTGCCAGCACCCCCCGCGCGGGGGGGAGCTCCTACAATGAGCAGTTCTTC. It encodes CASTPRAGGSSYNEQFF.